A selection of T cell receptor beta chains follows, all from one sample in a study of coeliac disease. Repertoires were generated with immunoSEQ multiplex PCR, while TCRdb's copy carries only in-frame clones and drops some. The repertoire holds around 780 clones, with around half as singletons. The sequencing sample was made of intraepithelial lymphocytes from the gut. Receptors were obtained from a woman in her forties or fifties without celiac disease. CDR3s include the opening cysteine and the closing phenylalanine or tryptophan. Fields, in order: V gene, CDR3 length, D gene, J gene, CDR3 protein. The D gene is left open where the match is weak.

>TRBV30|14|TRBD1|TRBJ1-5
CAWTPGQGHQPQHF
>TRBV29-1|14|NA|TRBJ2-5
CSVEADSLGETQYF
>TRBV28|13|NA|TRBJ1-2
CASSSRGPYGYTF
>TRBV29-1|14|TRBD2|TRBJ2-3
CSVGTSGGTYTQYF
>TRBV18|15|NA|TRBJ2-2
CASSLRLTDTGELFF
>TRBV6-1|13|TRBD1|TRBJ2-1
CASDRTGNNEQFF
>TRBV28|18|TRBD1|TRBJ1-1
CASQAGQGMGPLNTEAFF
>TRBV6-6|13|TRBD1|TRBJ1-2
CASSPTGDYGYTF
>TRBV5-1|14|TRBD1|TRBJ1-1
CASSSGQGNTEAFF
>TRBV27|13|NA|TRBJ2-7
CATPGETAHEQYF
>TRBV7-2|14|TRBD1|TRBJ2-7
CASSLSGTGTRQYF
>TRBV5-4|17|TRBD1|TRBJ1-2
CACADSDRGQRNYGYTF
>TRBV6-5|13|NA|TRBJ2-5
CASRQGWQETQYF
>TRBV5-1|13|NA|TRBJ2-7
CASSLGSTYEQYF
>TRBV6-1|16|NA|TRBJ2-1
CASSEGVAGPWDEQFF
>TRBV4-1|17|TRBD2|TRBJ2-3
CASSQGGAGGGTDTQYF
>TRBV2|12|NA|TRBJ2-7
CASTGFDYEQYF
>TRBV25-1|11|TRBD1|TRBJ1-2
CASQTGGGYTF
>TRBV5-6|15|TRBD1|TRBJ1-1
CASSPNPGGNTEAFF
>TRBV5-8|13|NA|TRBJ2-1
CVSWGGTFNEQFF
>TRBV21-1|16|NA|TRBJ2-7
CASSNIIATLLDEQYF
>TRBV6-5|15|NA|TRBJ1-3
CATGTPHGSGNTIYF
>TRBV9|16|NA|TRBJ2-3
CASSSSLRDSTDTQYF
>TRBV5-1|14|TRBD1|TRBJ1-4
CASSVGQGFEKLFF
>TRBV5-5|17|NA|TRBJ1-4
CASSLVPSSAGNEKLFF
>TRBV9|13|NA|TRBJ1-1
CASGTDMNTEAFF
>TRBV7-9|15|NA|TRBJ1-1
CASSGRRDTHTEAFF
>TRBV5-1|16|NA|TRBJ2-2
CASSLEGGRITGELFF
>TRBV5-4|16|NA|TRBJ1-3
CASSLNGQTSGNTIYF
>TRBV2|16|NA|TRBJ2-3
CASSEGSGHYTDTQYF
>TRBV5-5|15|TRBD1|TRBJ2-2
CASSFGTGPTGELFF
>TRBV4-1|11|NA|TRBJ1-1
CASSHSYEAFF
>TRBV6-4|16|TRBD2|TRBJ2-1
CASSPGTSGGHNEQFF
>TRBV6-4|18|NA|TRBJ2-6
CASSQVSTRQSRANVLTF
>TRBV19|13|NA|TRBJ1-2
CASSILGQNGYTF
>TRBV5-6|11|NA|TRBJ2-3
CASTSTDTQYF
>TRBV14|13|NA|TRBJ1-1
CASSQIQGTEAFF
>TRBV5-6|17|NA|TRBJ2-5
CASSFPGHGGRQETQYF
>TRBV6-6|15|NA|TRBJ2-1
CASSYLDSGDNEQFF
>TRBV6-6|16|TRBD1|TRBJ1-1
CASSYAPDRPNTEAFF
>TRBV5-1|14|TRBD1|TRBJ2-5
CASSLGQGLETQYF
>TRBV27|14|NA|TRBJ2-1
CASSLLARGNEQFF
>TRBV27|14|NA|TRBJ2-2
CASSLSSLSRELFF
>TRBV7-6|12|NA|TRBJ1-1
CASSLLDSRAFF
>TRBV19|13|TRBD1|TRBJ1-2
CASSTTGENGYTF
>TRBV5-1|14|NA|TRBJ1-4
CASSLGQGLEKLFF
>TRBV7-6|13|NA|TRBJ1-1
CASSTQTNTEAFF
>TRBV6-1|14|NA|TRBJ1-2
CASSGSGGQYGYTF
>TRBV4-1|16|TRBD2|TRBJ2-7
CASSRGSGGLAYEQYF
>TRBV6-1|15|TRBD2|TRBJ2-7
CASSLGLARTYEQYF
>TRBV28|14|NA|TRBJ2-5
CASQGSSTRETQYF
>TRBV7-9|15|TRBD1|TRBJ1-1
CASSIRQGGYTEAFF
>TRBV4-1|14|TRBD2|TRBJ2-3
CASSQEAGGDTQYF
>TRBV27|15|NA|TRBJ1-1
CASTSSGVGDTEAFF
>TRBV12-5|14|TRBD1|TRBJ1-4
CASGSGTGDEKLFF
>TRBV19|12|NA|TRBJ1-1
CAIRDGTFEAFF
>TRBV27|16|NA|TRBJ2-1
CASSFLDQGGYNEQFF
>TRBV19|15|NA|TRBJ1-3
CASSRGGTSGNTIYF
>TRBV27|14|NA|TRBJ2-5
CASSLSESTETQYF